The 16 T cell receptor beta chains below were found in one sample sequenced in a study of control samples from healthy donors and cancer patients. Sequencing was performed with immunoSEQ multiplex PCR; in TCRdb, only in-frame clones are kept and a portion is missing. The sample contains under 150,000 clones, approximately 92% of which appear only once. Sequencing was done on a sample of blood. These TCRs come from a man younger than 45 in good health.

This chain uses TRBV19 with TRBJ1-1; 7 bases line up with TRBD1. This CDR3 is built from 14 residues. Looked up from germline, CDR1 is LNHDA and CDR2 is SQIVND (reference sequence). V shed 8 bases, J shed 0 bases, and the junction held 6 bases outside the gene matches. CDR3 sequence reads: CASSSTGVNTEAFF. DNA of the CDR3: TGTGCCAGTTCCTCAACAGGGGTGAACACTGAAGCTTTCTTT.

This rearrangement joins TRBV4-3 to TRBJ2-2, with a weak D call TRBD1 (5 bases). Germline V CDR1 and CDR2: LGHNA, YSLEER. The CDR3 is made up of 16 amino acids. The ends were cut back, 4 bases at V and 6 bases at J, with 18 bases in the middle. The CDR3 protein is CASSRRRAGKAGELFF. CDR3 nucleotide sequence: TGCGCCAGCAGCCGGCGTCGGGCAGGGAAGGCCGGGGAGCTGTTTTTT.

The rearrangement links TRBV5-3 to TRBJ2-3; perhaps D is TRBD1 or TRBD2 (5 bases each). TRBV5-3 is marked as an open reading frame, function uncertain. Trimming cost V 1 base and J 5 bases, with 14 bases left between them. The CDR3 length is 15 residues. DNA for the CDR3: TGTGCCAGAAGCTTGTACCCCCGGGGCCAAGATACGCAGTATTTT. Amino acid sequence: CARSLYPRGQDTQYF.

J is TRBJ1-6 and V is TRBV6-5; perhaps TRBD1 as D (5 bases). V shed 0 bases and J shed 9 bases, with 12 bases lying between them. CDR1 and CDR2 from the germline V gene are MNHEY and SVGAGI. The CDR3 is 15 residues long. The CDR3 bases are TGTGCCAGCAGTTACTCGACGGGGGACCCTTCACCCCTCCACTTT. Translation: CASSYSTGDPSPLHF.

The rearrangement joins TRBV7-9 to TRBJ1-5, with D maybe TRBD1 (6 bases). CDR1 and CDR2 from the germline V gene are SEHNR and FQNEAQ (reference sequence). The CDR3 runs to 15 residues. V gave up 1 base and J gave up 6 bases, with 13 bases separating them. This CDR3 reads CASSLGTGSGQPQHF. For the CDR3, the DNA is TGTGCCAGCAGCTTAGGTACAGGGTCCGGTCAGCCCCAGCATTTT.

V gene TRBV4-2 combines with J gene TRBJ2-1; 7 bases line up with TRBD1. CDR3 size: 16 residues. The V gene end was trimmed by 1 base and the J gene end by 2 bases; junction bases not matched to a gene: 5. Germline V gene data show CDR1 as LGHNA and CDR2 as YNFKEQ. For the CDR3, the DNA is TGTGCCAGCAGCCAAGGCGCCGGGACAGCCTACAATGAGCAGTTCTTC. Residues: CASSQGAGTAYNEQFF.

The genes are TRBV4-3 and TRBJ2-1; D remains ambiguous. CDR1 is LGHNA and CDR2 is YSLEER in the germline V gene. Trimming stripped 0 bases from V and 9 bases from J, with 12 bases between. CDR3 length equals 14 residues. The CDR3 nucleotides are TGCGCCAGCAGCCAAGAAAGGGCAAGGACTGAGCAGTTCTTC. This sequence encodes CASSQERARTEQFF.

V is TRBV7-3 and J is TRBJ2-2, with D unresolved. Trimming cost V 1 base and J 4 bases, with 7 bases left between them. Germline lookup yields CDR1 SGHTA and CDR2 FQGTGA. This CDR3 spans 14 amino acids. The CDR3 DNA reads as TGTGCCAGCAGCTTAATACGGAGCACCGGGGAGCTGTTTTTT. It is translated as CASSLIRSTGELFF.

The chain carries TRBV19 and TRBJ1-3; 8 bases are a match to TRBD1. Germline CDR1 is LNHDA and CDR2 is SQIVND (reference sequence). The J segment lost 2 bases and the V segment lost 6 bases, leaving 3 bases of the junction unmatched. The CDR3 loop spans 14 amino acids. CDR3 region: CASRPQGAGNTIYF. In nucleotides, the CDR3 is TGTGCCAGTAGGCCACAGGGGGCTGGAAACACCATATATTTT.

This chain links TRBV28 with TRBJ2-5; tentative D call: TRBD2 (6 bases). Trimming cost V 4 bases and J 3 bases, with 15 bases left between them. Germline assignment: CDR1 MDHEN and CDR2 SYDVKM. The CDR3 consists of 15 residues. CDR3 sequence: CASSYRGLLKETQYF. CDR3 in DNA: TGTGCCAGCAGTTATAGGGGACTGTTAAAAGAGACCCAGTACTTC. Using reference TRBV28 and TRBJ2-5 for the parts outside the CDR3, the full variable domain is DVKVTQSSRYLVKRTGEKVFLECVQDMDHENMFWYRQDPGLGLRLIYFSYDVKMKEKGDIPEGYSVSREKKERFSLILESASTNQTSMYLCASSYRGLLKETQYFGPGTRLLVL.

The J gene is TRBJ1-4, the V gene TRBV16; D remains unclear. The CDR3 length is 15 residues. V shed 2 bases and J shed 0 bases, with 7 bases lying between them. The germline V gene has CDR1 KGHSY and CDR2 FQNENV. The CDR3 is CASSQVSATNEKLFF. CDR3 DNA: TGTGCCAGCAGCCAAGTCAGTGCAACTAATGAAAAACTGTTTTTT.

The genes are TRBV30 and TRBJ2-2; D remains unclear. Trimming took 1 base from V and 8 from J, leaving 17 bases between them. Germline CDR1 is GTSNPN and CDR2 is SVGIG (reference sequence). The CDR3 extends over 15 amino acids. CDR3 DNA: TGTGCCTGGAGTGCACGGGCGTTAAGCTCGGGGGAGCTGTTTTTT. Translating gives CAWSARALSSGELFF.

The J gene is TRBJ1-6, the V gene TRBV18; D perhaps matches TRBD1 (5 bases). Germline CDR1 reads KGHSH; CDR2 reads LQKENI. Trimming cost V 2 bases and J 4 bases, with 9 bases left between them. The CDR3 covers 15 residues. The DNA of the CDR3 is TGTGCCAGCTCACCAATGGGACCATATAATTCACCCCTCCACTTT. The encoded protein is CASSPMGPYNSPLHF.

This rearrangement joins TRBV15 to TRBJ2-3, with 8 bases identical to TRBD2. This CDR3 contains 14 residues. The ends lost 4 bases at V and 4 bases at J; junction bases unmatched: 4. Germline loops: CDR1 LNHNV, CDR2 YYDKDF (reference sequence). The CDR3: CATSKRESSDTQYF. The CDR3 nucleotides are TGTGCCACCAGCAAGCGGGAGAGTTCAGATACGCAGTATTTT.

The CDR3 DNA reads TGCGCCAGCAGCCCCGTAGCGGGCAAGGCCTACGAGCAGTACTTC. Its translation: CASSPVAGKAYEQYF. V is TRBV4-1 and J is TRBJ2-7; 7 bases align to TRBD2. CDR1 and CDR2 from the germline V gene are MGHRA and YSYEKL. V lost 4 bases, J lost 2 bases, and 8 bases stayed unmatched. The CDR3 has 15 residues.

This sequence joins TRBV12-5 and TRBJ2-4; D not resolved. CDR3 length: 16 residues. In germline, CDR1 is LGHNT, CDR2 FRNRAP. Trimming stripped 5 bases from V and 0 bases from J, with 14 bases between. This CDR3 reads CASGTIRSLAKNIQYF. The DNA for the CDR3 is TGTGCTAGTGGTACGATTAGGAGTCTAGCCAAAAACATTCAGTACTTC.